The 3 T cell receptor beta chains below were found in one sample sequenced in a study of shared clonotypes between healthy human individuals. The data were produced by immunoSEQ multiplex PCR, yet TCRdb's version contains in-frame clones alone and is incomplete. The sample yields 2 million to 2.5 million clones, about 92% seen once. CD8 cells regarded as naive lacked CD45RO, were positively chosen for CCR7, and omitted terminally differentiated effector memory CD45RA+ cells. Sequencing input: naive CD8+ T cells from PBMCs. All receptors derive from a man in his late teens or twenties in good health. Some clones in this sample may be carry-over from other donors' samples.

The chain is built from TRBV7-7 and TRBJ2-1, with D unresolved. This CDR3 comprises 13 residues. Germline V lookup: CDR1 SSHAT, CDR2 FNYEAQ (reference sequence). With 1 base removed from V and 7 bases from J, the gap between germline ends came to 8 bases. CDR3 residues: CASSLGLGNEQFF. DNA for the CDR3: TGTGCCAGCAGCTTAGGGCTAGGGAATGAGCAGTTCTTC.

This chain uses TRBV6-5 with TRBJ2-1; 7 bases line up with TRBD2. Germline assignment: CDR1 MNHEY and CDR2 SVGAGI. Trimming took 6 bases from V and 9 from J; bases not matched to a gene: 5. The CDR3 contains 12 residues. This CDR3 is CASRKGLVEQFF. CDR3 DNA: TGTGCCAGCAGAAAAGGACTAGTTGAGCAGTTCTTC.

The V call is TRBV19, the J call TRBJ1-5; no definite D call. The V and J ends lost 1 base and 5 bases respectively, with 12 bases between them. Germline V gene sequence: CDR1 LNHDA, CDR2 SQIVND (reference sequence). The CDR3 has 15 amino acids. CDR3 coding DNA: TGTGCCAGTAGTATAGGGGGAGGAAGGGATCAGCCCCAGCATTTT. This gives the protein CASSIGGGRDQPQHF.